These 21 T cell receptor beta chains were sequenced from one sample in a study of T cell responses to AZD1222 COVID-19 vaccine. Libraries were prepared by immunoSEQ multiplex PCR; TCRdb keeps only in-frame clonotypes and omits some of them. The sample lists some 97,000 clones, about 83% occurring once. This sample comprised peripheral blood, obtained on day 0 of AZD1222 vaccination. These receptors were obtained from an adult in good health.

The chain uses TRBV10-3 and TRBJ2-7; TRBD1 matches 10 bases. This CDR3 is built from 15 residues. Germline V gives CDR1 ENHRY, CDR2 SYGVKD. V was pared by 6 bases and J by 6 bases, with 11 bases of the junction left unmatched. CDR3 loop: CAISLRQGASSEQYF. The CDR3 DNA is TGTGCCATCAGCCTCAGACAGGGGGCCAGCAGCGAGCAGTACTTC.

The CDR3 bases are TGTGCCAGCAGCCAGACCATCGTGGACAGCTTGGGGACTGAAGCTTTCTTT. This gives the protein CASSQTIVDSLGTEAFF. The chain joins TRBV4-2 to TRBJ1-1, with D possibly being TRBD1 (6 bases). The CDR3 runs 17 residues. Germline lookup yields CDR1 LGHNA and CDR2 YNFKEQ. The V end lost 3 bases, the J end lost 5 bases, and 22 bases lay between the germline ends.

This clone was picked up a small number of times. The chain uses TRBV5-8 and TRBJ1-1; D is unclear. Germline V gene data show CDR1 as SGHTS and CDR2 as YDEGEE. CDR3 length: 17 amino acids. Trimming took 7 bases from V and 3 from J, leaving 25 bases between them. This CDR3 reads CASPIPLSGDGDTEAFF. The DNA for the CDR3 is TGTGCCAGCCCGATCCCACTCAGCGGCGACGGGGACACTGAAGCTTTCTTT.

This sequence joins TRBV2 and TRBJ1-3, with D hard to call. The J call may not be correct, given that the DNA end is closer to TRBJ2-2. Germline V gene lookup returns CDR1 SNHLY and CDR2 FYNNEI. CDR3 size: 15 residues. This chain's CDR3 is CASSVNRASTGELFF. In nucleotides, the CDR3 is TGTGCCAGCAGTGTGAACCGGGCAAGCACCGGGGAGCTGTTTTTT.

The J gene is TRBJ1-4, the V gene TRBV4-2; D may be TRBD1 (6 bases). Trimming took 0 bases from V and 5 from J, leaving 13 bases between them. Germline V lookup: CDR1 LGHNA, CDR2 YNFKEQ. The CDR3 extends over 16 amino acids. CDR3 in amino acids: CASSQDGRGWNEKLFF. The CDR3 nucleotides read TGTGCCAGCAGCCAAGATGGCAGGGGATGGAATGAAAAACTGTTTTTT.

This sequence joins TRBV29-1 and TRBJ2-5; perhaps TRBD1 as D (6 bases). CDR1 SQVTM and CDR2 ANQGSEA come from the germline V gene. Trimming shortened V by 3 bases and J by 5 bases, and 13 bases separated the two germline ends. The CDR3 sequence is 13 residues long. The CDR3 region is CSVERARGETQYF. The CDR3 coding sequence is TGCAGCGTTGAGAGGGCAAGGGGGGAGACCCAGTACTTC.

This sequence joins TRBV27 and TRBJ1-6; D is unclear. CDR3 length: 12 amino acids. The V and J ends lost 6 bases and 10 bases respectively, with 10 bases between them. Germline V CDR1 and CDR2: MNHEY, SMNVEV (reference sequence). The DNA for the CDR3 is TGTGCCAGCAGCCAGTGGTCCTCACCCCTCCACTTT. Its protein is CASSQWSSPLHF.

CDR3 in DNA: TGTGCCAGCAGTTTAGTTTTAGGTATCAATCAGCCCCAGCATTTT. Protein product: CASSLVLGINQPQHF. V gene TRBV27 combines with J gene TRBJ1-5, with no clear D. V lost 2 bases and J 3 bases, leaving 11 bases between the germline ends. CDR3 length equals 15 residues. Germline V gene sequence: CDR1 MNHEY, CDR2 SMNVEV (reference sequence).

CDR3 nucleotide sequence: TGTGCCAGCAGCCAAACCGCACGGGGCTTCTATGGCTACACCTTC. Residues: CASSQTARGFYGYTF. This chain connects TRBV3-1 (or the pseudogene TRBV3-2) to TRBJ1-2; possibly TRBD1 for D (5 bases). V was pared by 2 bases and J by 4 bases, with 14 bases between. CDR1 is LGHDT and CDR2 is YNNKEL in the germline V gene (reference sequence). CDR3 length equals 15 residues.

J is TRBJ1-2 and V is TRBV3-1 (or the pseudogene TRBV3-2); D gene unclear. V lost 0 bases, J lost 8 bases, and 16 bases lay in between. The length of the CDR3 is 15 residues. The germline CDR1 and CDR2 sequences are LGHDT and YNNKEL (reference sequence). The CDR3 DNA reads TGTGCCAGCAGCCAAGATGGGCGCAGCTTAAAAGGCTACACCTTC. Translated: CASSQDGRSLKGYTF.

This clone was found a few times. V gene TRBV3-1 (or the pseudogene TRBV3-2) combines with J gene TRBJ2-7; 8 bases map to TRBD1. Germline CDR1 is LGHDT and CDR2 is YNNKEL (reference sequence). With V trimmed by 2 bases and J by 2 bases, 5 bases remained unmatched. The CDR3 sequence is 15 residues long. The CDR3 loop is CASSQSADRAYEQYF. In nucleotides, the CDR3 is TGTGCCAGCAGCCAATCCGCGGACAGGGCCTACGAGCAGTACTTC.

This CDR3 reads CASSRESSYEQYF. DNA for the CDR3: TGTGCCAGCAGCCGGGAGTCATCCTACGAGCAGTACTTC. The J gene is TRBJ2-7, the V gene TRBV6-5; D might be TRBD2 (6 bases). The V end lost 6 bases, the J end lost 1 base, and 10 bases lay between the germline ends. Germline CDR1 is MNHEY and CDR2 is SVGAGI. This CDR3 is 13 amino acids long.

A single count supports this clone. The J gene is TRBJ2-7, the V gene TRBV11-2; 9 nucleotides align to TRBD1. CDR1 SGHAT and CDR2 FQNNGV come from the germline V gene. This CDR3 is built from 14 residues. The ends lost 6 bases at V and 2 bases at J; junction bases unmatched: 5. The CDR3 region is CASSRGTGPYEQYF. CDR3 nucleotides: TGTGCCAGCAGTAGAGGGACAGGGCCCTACGAGCAGTACTTC.

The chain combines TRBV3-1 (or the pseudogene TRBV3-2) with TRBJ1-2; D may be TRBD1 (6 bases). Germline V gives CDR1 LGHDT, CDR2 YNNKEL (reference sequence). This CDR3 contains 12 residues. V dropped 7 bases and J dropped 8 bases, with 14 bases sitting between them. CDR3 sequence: CASNLQGNGYTF. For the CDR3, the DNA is TGTGCCAGCAACCTACAGGGAAACGGCTACACCTTC.

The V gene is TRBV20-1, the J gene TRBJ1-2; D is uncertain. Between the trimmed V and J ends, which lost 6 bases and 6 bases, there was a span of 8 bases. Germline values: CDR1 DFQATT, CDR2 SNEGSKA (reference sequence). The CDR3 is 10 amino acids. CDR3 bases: TGCAGTGCCATCTTCAATGGCTACACCTTC. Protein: CSAIFNGYTF.

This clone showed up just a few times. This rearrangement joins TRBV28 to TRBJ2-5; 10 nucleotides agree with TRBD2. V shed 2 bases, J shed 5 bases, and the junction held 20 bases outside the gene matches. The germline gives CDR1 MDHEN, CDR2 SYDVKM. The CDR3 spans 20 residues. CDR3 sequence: CASSLLAARGLAGAEETQYF. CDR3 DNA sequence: TGTGCCAGCAGTTTACTCGCGGCCAGGGGGCTAGCGGGAGCCGAGGAGACCCAGTACTTC.

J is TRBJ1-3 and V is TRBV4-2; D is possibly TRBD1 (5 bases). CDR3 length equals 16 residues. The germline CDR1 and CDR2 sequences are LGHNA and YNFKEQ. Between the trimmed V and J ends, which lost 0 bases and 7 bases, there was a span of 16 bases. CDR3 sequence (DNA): TGTGCCAGCAGCCAAGATGAGGCTACAGGAGGGAACACCATATATTTT. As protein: CASSQDEATGGNTIYF.

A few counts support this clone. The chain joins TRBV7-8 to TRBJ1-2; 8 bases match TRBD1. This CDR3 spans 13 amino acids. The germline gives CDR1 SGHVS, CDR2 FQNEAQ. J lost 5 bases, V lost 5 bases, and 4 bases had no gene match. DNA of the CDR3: TGTGCCAGCAGCCGTACAGGGGGTTATGGCTACACCTTC. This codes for CASSRTGGYGYTF.

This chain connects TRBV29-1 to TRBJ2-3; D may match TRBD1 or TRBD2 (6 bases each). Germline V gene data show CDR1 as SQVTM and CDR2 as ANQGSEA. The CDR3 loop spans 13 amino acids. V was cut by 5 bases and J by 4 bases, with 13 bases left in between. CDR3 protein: CSVYLGGADTQYF. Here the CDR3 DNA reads TGCAGCGTTTACCTGGGGGGCGCAGATACGCAGTATTTT.

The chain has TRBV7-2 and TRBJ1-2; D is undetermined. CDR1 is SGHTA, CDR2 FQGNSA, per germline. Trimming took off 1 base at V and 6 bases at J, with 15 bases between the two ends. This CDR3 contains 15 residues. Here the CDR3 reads CASSLVGLAGHGYTF. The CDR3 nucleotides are TGTGCCAGCAGCTTAGTTGGGCTCGCGGGTCATGGCTACACCTTC.

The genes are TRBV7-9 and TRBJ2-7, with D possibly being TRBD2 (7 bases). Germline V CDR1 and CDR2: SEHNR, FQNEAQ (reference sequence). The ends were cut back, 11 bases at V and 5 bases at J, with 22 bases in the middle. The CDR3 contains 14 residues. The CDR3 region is CAVGSRGAPDEQYF. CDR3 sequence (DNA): TGTGCCGTCGGGTCACGGGGGGCTCCAGACGAGCAGTACTTC.